This T cell receptor (beta chain) appears in the sequencing data of a study of beta chain features in type 1 diabetes. What was sequenced were expressed TCRB transcripts, since all of the isolated RNA had been reverse transcribed. TCRdb's copy holds only in-frame clones and misses some; the assay was immunoSEQ multiplex PCR. The sample yields 400,000 to 450,000 clones, about 14% seen once. The germline V gene has CDR1 SGHNT and CDR2 YYREEE (reference sequence). CDR3 size: 16 residues. Trimming stripped 5 bases from V and 0 bases from J, with 15 bases between. The rearrangement joins TRBV5-4 to TRBJ2-1, with D perhaps assigned TRBD1 or TRBD2 (5 bases each). This receptor was obtained from a young man in good health. The material sequenced was naive CD4+ T cells from blood. The CDR3 sequence is CASSREGGGSYNEQFF. The CDR3 region has the DNA TGTGCCAGCAGTCGTGAGGGTGGGGGCTCCTACAATGAGCAGTTCTTC. Filled out from reference TRBV5-4 and TRBJ2-1, the complete variable domain reads ETGVTQSPTHLIKTRGQQVTLRCSSQSGHNTVSWYQQALGQGPQFIFQYYREEENGRGNFPPRFSGLQFPNYSSELNVNALELDDSALYLCASSREGGGSYNEQFFGPGTRLTVL.